Below are 25 T cell receptor beta chains sequenced from a single sample in a study of Tregs in tolerant kidney transplant recipients (dated 2019 in TCRdb). Libraries came from the immunoSEQ multiplex PCR assay. TCRdb retrieved this table from immuneACCESS and kept in-frame rearrangements only. Not all clones are present; in checked studies, unresolved V genes account for under half, and no reason is known for the remainder. This sample's table contains some 29,000 clones. The ten largest clonotypes hold 1.8% of the sample. Transplants used related donors with nonmyeloablative bone marrow transplantation; mixed chimerism was transient in the human trials. Sequenced material: CD4+ T cells from blood (PBMCs), taken 24 months after the transplant. These receptors all stem from a human patient who received a combined kidney and bone marrow transplant. After a transplant, some T cells may be of graft donor origin.

Turning to this clone: With the read ending 3 residues before the CDR3 end, the germline J gene is used to fill in that end. V usage is TRBV20-1 and J usage is TRBJ1-1, with a tentative D call TRBD1 (6 bases). Germline V gene lookup returns CDR1 DFQATT and CDR2 SNEGSKA (reference sequence). The CDR3 is 14 residues long. V was trimmed by 1 base and J by 1 base, leaving 10 bases between them. The CDR3 DNA, read in part, is TGCAGTGCTAGAGGACAGGACCAGAACACTGAA. Amino acids: CSARGQDQNTE. The whole CDR3 is CSARGQDQNTEAFF.

Regarding this clone: The read terminates 3 residues before the CDR3 end, so the remaining end is supplied by the germline J gene. The chain links TRBV19 to TRBJ2-3, with 11 bases that match TRBD2. This CDR3 contains 15 residues. The germline V gene has CDR1 LNHDA and CDR2 SQIVND (reference sequence). V gave up 6 bases and J gave up 1 base; unmatched junction bases: 3. The CDR3 reads CASRRLAGRTDTQYF. Partial CDR3 DNA: TGTGCCAGTAGGAGACTAGCGGGACGCACAGATACG.

Worth noting for this clone: Sequencing ends 3 residues short of the CDR3 end; the germline J gene provides the rest. The chain employs TRBV19 and TRBJ1-5; TRBD1 agrees at 10 bases. The length of the CDR3 is 16 residues. Trimming took 6 bases from V and 6 from J; bases not matched to a gene: 11. Per the germline V gene, CDR1 is LNHDA and CDR2 is SQIVND (reference sequence). CDR3 bases read: TGTGCCAGTAGACGGACAGGGGGGACCAGCTCTCAGCCC. It codes for CASRRTGGTSSQP. The full CDR3 protein reads CASRRTGGTSSQPQHF.

For this clone: The missing CDR3 end, 3 residues past where the read stops, is filled in from the germline J gene. This sequence joins TRBV29-1 and TRBJ2-7, with 7 bases matching TRBD1. The length of the CDR3 is 11 residues. With V trimmed by 2 bases and J by 6 bases, 1 base remained unmatched. Germline values: CDR1 SQVTM, CDR2 ANQGSEA. The CDR3 bases that were read are TGCAGCGTTGAATCAGGGGGCGAG. Translating gives CSVESGGE. Given in full, the CDR3 is CSVESGGEQYF.

A remark on this clone: The sequence runs out 3 residues before the end of the CDR3; the remainder is reconstructed from the germline J gene. The chain joins TRBV2 to TRBJ1-5, with 8 bases identical to TRBD1. Germline-derived CDR1 and CDR2 are SNHLY and FYNNEI. The CDR3 has 15 residues. V lost 4 bases to trimming and J lost 2 bases; unmatched junction nucleotides: 4. The part of the CDR3 DNA that was read is TGTGCCAGCAGTGGACAGGGGACTGGCAATCAGCCC. Protein product: CASSGQGTGNQP. The CDR3 reads in full as CASSGQGTGNQPQHF.

With regard to this clone: Coverage ceases 3 residues before the CDR3 finishes, and the germline J gene fills in the end. The chain links TRBV18 to TRBJ1-5; 8 bases line up with TRBD1. CDR3 size: 14 residues. V lost 4 bases to trimming and J lost 5 bases; unmatched junction nucleotides: 4. Germline CDR1 is KGHSH and CDR2 is LQKENI. CDR3 DNA, as far as it was read: TGTGCCAGCTCACAAACAGGGGGGGATCAGCCC. It is translated as CASSQTGGDQP. The entire CDR3 protein reads CASSQTGGDQPQHF.

As for this clone: The CDR3 is cut off 3 residues early in the read; its end comes from the germline J gene. The V gene is TRBV5-1, the J gene TRBJ2-1; possibly TRBD2 for D (6 bases). CDR3 size: 13 residues. Deletions cut 0 bases from V and 5 bases from J, with 6 bases between. From germline, CDR1 is SGHRS and CDR2 YFSETQ. The chain's CDR3 is CASSLGTNNEQFF. The CDR3 DNA, read in part, is TGCGCCAGCAGCTTGGGGACTAACAATGAG.

For this clone: The read ends 3 residues before the CDR3 terminus; that terminus is restored from the germline J gene. This rearrangement joins TRBV11-2 to TRBJ1-1, with D unresolved. Per the germline V gene, CDR1 is SGHAT and CDR2 is FQNNGV. The CDR3 runs 14 residues. V was clipped by 1 base and J by 0 bases, with 6 bases between them. The covered CDR3 bases are TGTGCCAGCAGCTTAGGCAGGATGAACACTGAA. Protein product: CASSLGRMNTE. From start to end, the CDR3 is CASSLGRMNTEAFF.

On this clone itself: The missing CDR3 end, 3 residues past where the read stops, is filled in from the germline J gene. The rearrangement uses TRBV6-1 and TRBJ1-5, with 9 bases fitting TRBD1. Per germline, CDR1 MNHNS and CDR2 SASEGT. The CDR3 is 18 amino acids. Losses at the gene ends were 1 base for V and 2 bases for J; bases not matched to a gene: 9. Incomplete CDR3 DNA: TGTGCCAGCAGTGAAGGTACAGGGGGCGTCCGGGGCAATCAGCCC. Protein product: CASSEGTGGVRGNQP. The whole CDR3 sequence is CASSEGTGGVRGNQPQHF.

Details on this clone: Read data end 3 residues before the CDR3 end; the end is taken from the germline J gene. This sequence joins TRBV18 and TRBJ1-2; no reliable D call. The germline V gene encodes CDR1 KGHSH and CDR2 LQKENI. The V end was cut by 2 bases, the J end by 4 bases, with 5 bases between. There are 12 residues in the CDR3. The CDR3 region is CASSPDTYGYTF. The CDR3 DNA, read in part, is TGTGCCAGCTCACCAGACACCTATGGC.

About this clone itself: The read halts 3 residues ahead of the CDR3 end, with the missing end drawn from the germline J gene. The genes are TRBV19 and TRBJ2-7; maybe TRBD1 (5 bases). V lost 10 bases, J lost 3 bases, and 16 bases lay in between. The V gene's germline CDR1 is LNHDA and CDR2 SQIVND (reference sequence). The CDR3 sequence is 13 residues long. The chain's CDR3 is CATAQSGFYEQYF. The sequenced part of the CDR3 DNA is TGTGCCACCGCCCAATCAGGGTTCTACGAG.

For this clone: Read coverage stops 3 residues before the CDR3 terminus; the germline J gene supplies the remainder. The chain couples TRBV7-3 to TRBJ2-1, with 9 bases aligning to TRBD1. The CDR3 is 16 amino acids. Germline loops: CDR1 SGHTA, CDR2 FQGTGA. Trimming cost V 4 bases and J 0 bases; bases outside gene matches: 4. The CDR3 protein is CASSSGQGTSYNEQFF. CDR3 DNA (partial): TGTGCCAGCAGCTCCGGACAGGGGACCTCCTACAATGAG.

A word on this clone: The sequence runs out 3 residues before the end of the CDR3; the remainder is reconstructed from the germline J gene. This rearrangement joins TRBV7-2 to TRBJ2-7; a possible D gene is TRBD2 (6 bases). The CDR3 length is 15 residues. Trimming left V 2 bases short and J 2 bases short, with 13 bases between. Germline V gives CDR1 SGHTA, CDR2 FQGNSA. The CDR3 sequence is CASSLRPGGTYEQYF. The covered CDR3 bases are TGTGCCAGCAGCTTACGGCCCGGGGGAACCTACGAG.

Note on this clone: The missing CDR3 end, 3 residues past where the read stops, is filled in from the germline J gene. The chain recombines TRBV7-2 with TRBJ2-7; D is perhaps TRBD1 (5 bases). The V and J ends lost 7 bases and 0 bases respectively, with 13 bases between them. The CDR3 runs to 14 residues. Germline loops: CDR1 SGHTA, CDR2 FQGNSA. The CDR3 reads CASTGSGNSYEQYF. The sequenced part of the CDR3 DNA is TGTGCCAGCACTGGATCAGGGAACTCCTACGAG.

Remarks on this clone: The read falls 3 residues short of the CDR3 end, and the missing part is taken from the germline J gene. The V call is TRBV19, the J call TRBJ2-7, with D perhaps TRBD1 (7 bases). In germline, CDR1 is LNHDA, CDR2 SQIVND (reference sequence). V lost 7 bases, J lost 1 base, and 14 bases lay in between. The CDR3 is 14 residues long. Incomplete CDR3 DNA: TGTGCCAGTAACCGGGACAGCGGGTCCTACGAG. It is translated as CASNRDSGSYE. The whole CDR3 sequence is CASNRDSGSYEQYF. Based on the CDR3 plus reference TRBV19 and TRBJ2-7, the full variable domain is DGGITQSPKYLFRKEGQNVTLSCEQNLNHDAMYWYRQDPGQGLRLIYYSQIVNDFQKGDIAEGYSVSREKKESFPLTVTSAQKNPTAFYLCASNRDSGSYEQYFGPGTRLTVT.

Regarding this clone: The read ends 3 residues early relative to the CDR3; the germline J gene fills the gap. The chain has TRBV7-6 and TRBJ1-1; 7 nucleotides line up with TRBD1. There are 17 residues in the CDR3. The germline gives CDR1 SGHVS, CDR2 FNYEAQ. Unmatched junction bases numbered 14, after V lost 5 bases and J lost 2 bases. The DNA read from the CDR3 is TGTGCCAGCAGCCCTCGACAGGGAGGCAGTACAAACACTGAA. It encodes CASSPRQGGSTNTE. The full CDR3 is CASSPRQGGSTNTEAFF.

Comments on this clone: Coverage ceases 3 residues before the CDR3 finishes, and the germline J gene fills in the end. The chain employs TRBV19 and TRBJ2-2; no definite D call. Germline V gives CDR1 LNHDA, CDR2 SQIVND (reference sequence). V shed 8 bases and J shed 7 bases, with 14 bases lying between them. The CDR3 runs to 13 residues. CDR3 sequence: CASPLYLVGELFF. The sequenced CDR3 bases are TGTGCCAGTCCATTATACTTGGTCGGGGAG.

Note on this clone: The read finishes 3 residues shy of the CDR3 end, and the germline J gene is used to complete it. The chain combines TRBV7-2 with TRBJ2-7; 9 bases map to TRBD2. Germline-derived CDR1 and CDR2 are SGHTA and FQGNSA. The length of the CDR3 is 14 residues. After removal of 5 bases from V and 5 bases from J, the junction contained 7 bases not matched to a gene. The chain's CDR3 is CASSNSGSSDEQYF. The CDR3 DNA, read in part, is TGTGCCAGCAGCAATAGCGGGAGCAGCGACGAG.

About this clone itself: The observed sequence ends 3 residues before the CDR3 terminus, with the missing tail filled in from the germline J gene. V and J are TRBV29-1 and TRBJ2-3; TRBD2 aligns across 10 bases. CDR1 is SQVTM, CDR2 ANQGSEA, per germline. After removal of 4 bases from V and 0 bases from J, the junction contained 1 base not matched to a gene. The CDR3 sequence is 14 residues long. The CDR3 bases that were read are TGCAGCGTTGCTAGCGGGGGTAGCACAGATACG. Protein: CSVASGGSTDT. The complete CDR3 protein is CSVASGGSTDTQYF.

Comment on this clone: The read ends 3 residues shy of where the CDR3 ends; the end is completed using the germline J gene. The rearrangement uses TRBV5-1 and TRBJ1-4, with 9 bases that match TRBD1. Germline V gene data show CDR1 as SGHRS and CDR2 as YFSETQ. The CDR3 is 16 amino acids. V shed 0 bases, J shed 5 bases, and the junction held 5 bases outside the gene matches. The DNA read from the CDR3 is TGCGCCAGCAGCTTGGCCCTGGGGACAGGGAATGAAAAA. Amino acids: CASSLALGTGNEK. The CDR3 in its entirety is CASSLALGTGNEKLFF. Drawing the rest from reference TRBV5-1 and TRBJ1-4, the complete variable domain is KAGVTQTPRYLIKTRGQQVTLSCSPISGHRSVSWYQQTPGQGLQFLFEYFSETQRNKGNFPGRFSGRQFSNSRSEMNVSTLELGDSALYLCASSLALGTGNEKLFFGSGTQLSVL.

Remarks on this clone: The sequence runs out 3 residues before the end of the CDR3; the remainder is reconstructed from the germline J gene. V usage is TRBV29-1 and J usage is TRBJ2-1; D possibly corresponds to TRBD1 (6 bases). The CDR3 is 16 residues long. V was trimmed by 7 bases and J by 0 bases, leaving 19 bases between them. CDR1 and CDR2 from the germline V gene are SQVTM and ANQGSEA. The CDR3 DNA, read in part, is TGCAGCGCCACACAGGTCAGGGGACACTCCTACAATGAG. Protein sequence: CSATQVRGHSYNE. From start to end, the CDR3 is CSATQVRGHSYNEQFF.

Comment on this clone: The read ends 3 residues early relative to the CDR3; the germline J gene fills the gap. V and J are TRBV5-1 and TRBJ1-1, with D possibly TRBD1 on 6 matching bases. From germline, CDR1 is SGHRS and CDR2 YFSETQ. The CDR3 extends over 15 amino acids. Trimming took 4 bases from V and 0 from J, leaving 13 bases between them. Partial CDR3 DNA: TGCGCCAGCAGCATAAGAGGACAGATGAACACTGAA. This codes for CASSIRGQMNTE. The full-length CDR3 reads as CASSIRGQMNTEAFF.

About this clone: The sequence runs out 3 residues before the end of the CDR3; the remainder is reconstructed from the germline J gene. The chain couples TRBV5-1 to TRBJ2-1; tentatively, D is TRBD2 (6 bases). Trimming removed 3 bases from V and 4 bases from J, with 14 bases in between. Germline CDR1 SGHRS, CDR2 YFSETQ. The CDR3 runs 15 residues. The CDR3 sequence: CASSSRDLSYNEQFF. Incomplete CDR3 DNA: TGCGCCAGCAGCTCCCGGGACTTATCATACAATGAG.

Notes on this clone: The CDR3 is cut off 3 residues early in the read; its end comes from the germline J gene. The chain carries TRBV5-1 and TRBJ2-6; TRBD1 matches 11 bases. J gave up 0 bases and V 4 bases, and 6 bases lay outside the gene matches. The germline CDR1 and CDR2 sequences are SGHRS and YFSETQ. This CDR3 spans 18 amino acids. The CDR3 is CASSPPGTGGSGANVLTF. The CDR3 DNA, read in part, is TGCGCCAGCAGCCCACCCGGGACAGGGGGCTCTGGGGCCAACGTC. The complete variable domain, with remaining parts taken from reference TRBV5-1 and TRBJ2-6, reads KAGVTQTPRYLIKTRGQQVTLSCSPISGHRSVSWYQQTPGQGLQFLFEYFSETQRNKGNFPGRFSGRQFSNSRSEMNVSTLELGDSALYLCASSPPGTGGSGANVLTFGAGSRLTVL.

Of note for this clone: The read ends 3 residues before the CDR3 terminus; that terminus is restored from the germline J gene. This chain connects TRBV30 to TRBJ1-1; perhaps TRBD1 as D (6 bases). Per germline, CDR1 GTSNPN and CDR2 SVGIG (reference sequence). The CDR3 runs to 12 residues. With 5 bases removed from V and 1 base from J, the gap between germline ends came to 8 bases. Incomplete CDR3 DNA: TGTGCCTGGGGCAGGGGGAACACTGAA. Translation: CAWGRGNTE. The whole CDR3 region reads CAWGRGNTEAFF.